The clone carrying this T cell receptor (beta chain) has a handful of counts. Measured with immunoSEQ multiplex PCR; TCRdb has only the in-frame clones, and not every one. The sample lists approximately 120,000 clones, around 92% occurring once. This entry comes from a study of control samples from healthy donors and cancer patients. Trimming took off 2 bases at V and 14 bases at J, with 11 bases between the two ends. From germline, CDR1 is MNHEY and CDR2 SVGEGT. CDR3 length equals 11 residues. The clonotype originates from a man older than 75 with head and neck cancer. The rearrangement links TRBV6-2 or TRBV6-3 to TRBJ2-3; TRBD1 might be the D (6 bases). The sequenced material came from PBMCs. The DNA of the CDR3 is TGTGCCAGCAGTTACGGGGGCAAGCGGTATTTT. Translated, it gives CASSYGGKRYF.